This record concerns one TCR beta chain sequence. As yet, its antigen is unknown. Looked up from germline, CDR1 is LNHNV and CDR2 is YYDKDF (reference sequence). V shed 0 bases, J shed 6 bases, and the junction held 8 bases outside the gene matches. The CDR3 runs 16 residues. Active moderate-to-severe ophthalmopathy, Clinical Activity Score at least 3, NOSPECS at least 4, under 3 months' duration. Uncontrolled infection, other autoimmune disease, pregnancy and lactation each barred patients from inclusion. Diagnosis rested on symptoms, serum thyroxine and TRAb, thyroid ultrasound, and orbital computed tomography. This sample was taken from a study of T cells in Graves' hyperthyroidism and ophthalmopathy. The TCR beta CDR3 regions underwent amplification using RNA transcripts as the source. RT-PCR in the first round (using the HTBI primer set) targeted the TCR CDR3. TCRdb reprocessed the multiplex PCR reads with MiXCR, giving one entry per CDR3 protein. Counted here are more than 350,000 distinct CDR3 sequences, approximately 14% occurring once; the ten biggest clones make up approximately 19%.

Points from the study as a whole: Among clonotypes expanded in thyroid above 0.001, most were also found in blood.

Sequenced input: blood. The V and J genes are TRBV15 and TRBJ2-3; the match to TRBD1 covers 8 bases. The origin of this receptor is a woman in her sixties with Graves' ophthalmopathy. In DNA, the CDR3 is TGTGCCACCAGCAGAGAAAAAAGGCAGGGGGCTGATACGCAGTATTTT. Amino acid sequence: CATSREKRQGADTQYF.